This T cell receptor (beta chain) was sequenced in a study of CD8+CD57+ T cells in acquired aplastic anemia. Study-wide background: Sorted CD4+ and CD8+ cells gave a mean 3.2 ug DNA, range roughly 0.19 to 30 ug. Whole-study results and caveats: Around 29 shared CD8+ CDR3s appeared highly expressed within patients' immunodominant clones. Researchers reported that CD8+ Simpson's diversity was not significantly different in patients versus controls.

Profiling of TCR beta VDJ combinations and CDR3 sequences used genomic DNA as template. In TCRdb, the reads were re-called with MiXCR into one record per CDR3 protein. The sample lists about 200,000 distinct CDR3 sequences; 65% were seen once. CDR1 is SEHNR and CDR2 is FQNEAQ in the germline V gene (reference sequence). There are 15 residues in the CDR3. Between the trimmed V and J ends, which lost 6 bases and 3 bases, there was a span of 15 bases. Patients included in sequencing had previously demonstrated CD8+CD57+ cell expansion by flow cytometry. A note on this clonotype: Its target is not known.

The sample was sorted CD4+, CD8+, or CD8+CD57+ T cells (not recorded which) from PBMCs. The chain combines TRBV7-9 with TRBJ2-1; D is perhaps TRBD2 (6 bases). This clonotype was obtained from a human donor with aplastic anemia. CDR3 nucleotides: TGTGCCAGCAGTTTCGCCGGGACTGTCTACAATGAGCAGTTCTTC. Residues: CASSFAGTVYNEQFF. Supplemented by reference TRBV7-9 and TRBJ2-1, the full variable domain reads DTGVSQNPRHKITKRGQNVTFRCDPISEHNRLYWYRQTLGQGPEFLTYFQNEAQLEKSRLLSDRFSAERPKGSFSTLEIQRTEQGDSAMYLCASSFAGTVYNEQFFGPGTRLTVL.